Below are 13 T cell receptor beta chains sequenced from a single sample in a study of control samples from healthy donors and cancer patients. Libraries were prepared by immunoSEQ multiplex PCR; TCRdb keeps only in-frame clonotypes and omits some of them. The sample has about 180,000 clones, 91% seen once. Sequenced input: blood. The receptors shown here come from a woman in her forties in good health.

The J gene is TRBJ1-5, the V gene TRBV5-5; 7 bases agree with TRBD1. CDR1 is SGHKS, CDR2 YYEKEE, per germline (reference sequence). V lost 0 bases to trimming and J lost 4 bases; unmatched junction nucleotides: 4. This CDR3 comprises 15 residues. In DNA, the CDR3 is TGTGCCAGCAGCTTGGCATACAGGGGTAATCAGCCCCAGCATTTT. It translates to CASSLAYRGNQPQHF. Complete variable domain (other parts from reference TRBV5-5 and TRBJ1-5): DAGVTQSPTHLIKTRGQQVTLRCSPISGHKSVSWYQQVLGQGPQFIFQYYEKEERGRGNFPDRFSARQFPNYSSELNVNALLLGDSALYLCASSLAYRGNQPQHFGDGTRLSIL.

V usage is TRBV4-1 and J usage is TRBJ2-7; weak D call: TRBD1 (5 bases). The germline gives CDR1 MGHRA, CDR2 YSYEKL. The CDR3 is 17 amino acids. V gave up 1 base and J gave up 2 bases, with 18 bases separating them. The CDR3 here is CASSQAKWGEKPYEQYF. CDR3 nucleotide sequence: TGCGCCAGCAGCCAAGCAAAGTGGGGCGAGAAACCCTACGAGCAGTACTTC.

Remarks on this clone: This same CDR3 is encoded by further DNA sequences in the sample. The chain joins TRBV15 to TRBJ2-3; 12 positions match TRBD2. The CDR3 has 14 residues. Germline values: CDR1 LNHNV, CDR2 YYDKDF (reference sequence). V gave up 5 bases and J gave up 6 bases; unmatched junction bases: 3. The CDR3 spells CATSLAGGPDTQYF. The CDR3 bases are TGTGCCACCAGCCTAGCGGGGGGGCCGGATACGCAGTATTTT.

In DNA, the CDR3 is TGTGCCAGCAGCTTGGCCCAGATCGGCTACACCTTC. Protein: CASSLAQIGYTF. V gene TRBV5-4 combines with J gene TRBJ1-2; D unresolved. CDR1 and CDR2 from the germline V gene are SGHNT and YYREEE (reference sequence). The CDR3 has 12 residues. Trimming removed 0 bases from V and 8 bases from J, with 8 bases in between.

V and J are TRBV4-1 and TRBJ1-1, with 8 bases aligning to TRBD1. This CDR3 spans 15 amino acids. V dropped 3 bases and J dropped 4; count of bases not matched to a gene: 7. CDR1 is MGHRA, CDR2 YSYEKL, per germline. DNA of the CDR3: TGCGCCAGCAGCCAGGCGACAGGGGCGGGCACTGAAGCTTTCTTT. Translation gives CASSQATGAGTEAFF.

This sequence joins TRBV7-8 and TRBJ1-3; the D is unclear. With 5 bases removed from V and 4 bases from J, the gap between germline ends came to 6 bases. The CDR3 sequence is 12 residues long. The germline V gene encodes CDR1 SGHVS and CDR2 FQNEAQ. In DNA, the CDR3 is TGTGCCAGCAGCATTGACGGAAACACCATATATTTT. This codes for CASSIDGNTIYF.

The rearrangement joins TRBV7-7 to TRBJ1-1; 9 nucleotides line up with TRBD1. The V gene's germline CDR1 is SSHAT and CDR2 FNYEAQ (reference sequence). Losses at the gene ends were 5 bases for V and 0 bases for J; bases not matched to a gene: 4. The CDR3 runs 15 residues. CDR3 in amino acids: CASSQGTGMNTEAFF. CDR3 DNA: TGTGCCAGCAGCCAAGGGACAGGGATGAACACTGAAGCTTTCTTT.

The V and J genes are TRBV20-1 and TRBJ1-4; D not resolved. Germline assignment: CDR1 DFQATT and CDR2 SNEGSKA (reference sequence). The CDR3 has 13 residues. Trimming left V 3 bases short and J 7 bases short, with 12 bases between. The CDR3 sequence: CSASPRKGEKLFF. The CDR3 DNA follows: TGCAGTGCTAGTCCCAGGAAAGGTGAAAAACTGTTTTTT.

This clone was recorded only once. This sequence joins TRBV2 and TRBJ2-1; no reliable D call. Germline CDR1 SNHLY, CDR2 FYNNEI. The length of the CDR3 is 14 residues. Between the trimmed V and J ends, which lost 6 bases and 3 bases, there was a span of 12 bases. The CDR3, as DNA: TGTGCCAGCAGCATAAATGGGGTCTACAATGAGCAGTTCTTC. It encodes CASSINGVYNEQFF.

The V call is TRBV5-1, the J call TRBJ2-5, with 13 bases identical to TRBD2. After removal of 4 bases from V and 0 bases from J, the junction contained 9 bases not matched to a gene. This CDR3 has 18 residues. Germline V lookup: CDR1 SGHRS, CDR2 YFSETQ. CDR3 region: CASSPGLAGAAYQETQYF. The CDR3 region has the DNA TGCGCCAGCAGCCCAGGACTAGCGGGGGCCGCGTACCAAGAGACCCAGTACTTC. Variable domain in full (rest from reference TRBV5-1 and TRBJ2-5): KAGVTQTPRYLIKTRGQQVTLSCSPISGHRSVSWYQQTPGQGLQFLFEYFSETQRNKGNFPGRFSGRQFSNSRSEMNVSTLELGDSALYLCASSPGLAGAAYQETQYFGPGTRLLVL.

The chain links TRBV29-1 to TRBJ2-3; D not certain. The CDR3 has 14 residues. In germline, CDR1 is SQVTM, CDR2 ANQGSEA. Between the trimmed V and J ends, which lost 2 bases and 0 bases, there was a span of 9 bases. The CDR3 coding sequence is TGCAGCGTTGAAACAGAGGCTAGCACAGATACGCAGTATTTT. This encodes CSVETEASTDTQYF.

The chain has TRBV7-2 and TRBJ2-3; 9 bases agree with TRBD2. The CDR3 covers 13 residues. Trimming at V came to 5 bases and at J to 4 bases, leaving 1 base not matched to a gene. The germline V gene encodes CDR1 SGHTA and CDR2 FQGNSA. CDR3 protein: CASSRLAADTQYF. CDR3 DNA sequence: TGTGCCAGCAGCAGACTAGCGGCAGATACGCAGTATTTT.

The V call is TRBV5-1, the J call TRBJ1-1, with D uncertain. The CDR3 is 14 residues long. Germline CDR1 and CDR2: SGHRS and YFSETQ. The V and J ends lost 0 bases and 5 bases respectively, with 11 bases between them. Here the CDR3 reads CASSLVGSKTEAFF. As DNA, the CDR3 is TGCGCCAGCAGCTTGGTAGGGAGTAAGACTGAAGCTTTCTTT.